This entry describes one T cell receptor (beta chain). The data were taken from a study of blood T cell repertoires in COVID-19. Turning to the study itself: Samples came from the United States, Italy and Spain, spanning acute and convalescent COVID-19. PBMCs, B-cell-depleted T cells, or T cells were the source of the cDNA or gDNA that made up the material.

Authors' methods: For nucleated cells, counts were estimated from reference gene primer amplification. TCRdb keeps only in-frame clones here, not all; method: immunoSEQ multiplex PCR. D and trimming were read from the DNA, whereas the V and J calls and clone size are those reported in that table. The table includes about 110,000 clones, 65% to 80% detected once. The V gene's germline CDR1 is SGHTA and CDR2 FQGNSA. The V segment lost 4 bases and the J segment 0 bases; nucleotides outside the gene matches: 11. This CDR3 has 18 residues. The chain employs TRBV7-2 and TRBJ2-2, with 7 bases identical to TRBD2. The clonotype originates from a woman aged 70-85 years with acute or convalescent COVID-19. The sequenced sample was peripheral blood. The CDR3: CASSYPRGGGTNTGELFF. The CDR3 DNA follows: TGTGCCAGCAGCTACCCTCGTGGGGGGGGAACGAACACCGGGGAGCTGTTTTTT.